This T cell receptor (beta chain) stems from a study of cytotoxic CD8 clonotypes in ibrutinib-treated CLL. Points from the study as a whole: Pretreatment clonality was elevated relative to age-matched healthy donors and paralleled circulating CD8+ T-cell counts. Sampling time points were not equivalent between sustained-remission and progressing patients. Contraction or stability on treatment characterized the public clonotypes, which were uncommon. Clonality increased at ibrutinib response, then returned toward baseline at progression.

A word on this clone: As yet, its antigen is unknown.

Libraries were prepared by immunoSEQ multiplex PCR; TCRdb keeps only in-frame clonotypes and omits some of them. The table lists some 23,000 clones, approximately 70% of them singletons. The germline V gene has CDR1 SGHTA and CDR2 FQGTGA. Unmatched junction bases numbered 3, after V lost 5 bases and J lost 0 bases. The CDR3 runs 15 residues. The sample here was PBMCs, taken at disease progression, from a patient treated with ibrutinib. This rearrangement joins TRBV7-3 to TRBJ2-3; TRBD1 matches 9 bases. The source is a human donor with chronic lymphocytic leukemia. The chain's CDR3 is CASSLGQGSTDTQYF. CDR3 DNA: TGTGCCAGCAGCCTCGGACAGGGGAGCACAGATACGCAGTATTTT. The full variable domain, rest sourced from reference TRBV7-3 and TRBJ2-3, is GAGVSQTPSNKVTEKGKYVELRCDPISGHTALYWYRQSLGQGPEFLIYFQGTGAADDSGLPNDRFFAVRPEGSVSTLKIQRTERGDSAVYLCASSLGQGSTDTQYFGPGTRLTVL.